This T cell receptor beta chain stems from a study of cytomegalovirus exposure and HLA in healthy donors. Study-level information: An earlier analysis identified fewer than 130 million unique TCR beta sequences in about 170 million T cells. Study findings and constraints: Despite most TCR sequences being rare, some public TCRs occurred in many donors.

This clone has only a few counts. Its antigen is as yet unknown. Germline lookup yields CDR1 SNHLY and CDR2 FYNNEI. CDR3 length: 15 residues. J gave up 6 bases and V 7 bases, and 13 bases lay outside the gene matches. In the PCR, 60 Vbeta and 13 Jbeta primers were used. This table comes from immunoSEQ multiplex PCR, and its TCRdb copy is limited to in-frame clones, with some not included. The sample lists 150,000 to 200,000 clones, nearly 80% occurring once. The J gene is TRBJ2-7, the V gene TRBV2; 9 bases are shared with TRBD2. This receptor was taken from a woman aged 50 to 60 in good health and CMV-seropositive. Material for sequencing was PBMCs. CDR3 sequence: CASIPRGSGSTEQYF. The CDR3 nucleotides are TGTGCCAGCATCCCGAGGGGTAGCGGGAGTACCGAGCAGTACTTC.